This entry features one T cell receptor beta chain sequence. Its antigen is currently unknown. The data originate from a study of T cell responses to AZD1222 COVID-19 vaccine. Study overall: It was second doses at about 4 or about 12 weeks that were pooled. Study outcomes and limitations: Most donors were white British, females outnumbered males, and clonal diversity was possibly underestimated. At 160-218 and 743-854, vaccine-associated CD4 TCRs were dominant, and they spanned spike. Unmutated variant regions are reportedly the target of nearly half of TCRs that are spike-specific.

TCRdb's table, derived via immunoSEQ multiplex PCR, lists solely in-frame clones and lacks some. The table records some 140,000 clones, over 85% of them present only once. The CDR3 consists of 13 residues. CDR1 is SGHNT and CDR2 is YYREEE in the germline V gene (reference sequence). J gave up 0 bases and V 10 bases, and 4 bases lay outside the gene matches. V and J are TRBV5-4 and TRBJ2-1, with 7 positions matching TRBD1. This receptor was taken from an adult in good health. Sequenced here: peripheral blood, sampled on day 0 of AZD1222 vaccination. In DNA, the CDR3 is TGTGCCGGACAGGACAGCTCCTACAATGAGCAGTTCTTC. Amino acids: CAGQDSSYNEQFF.